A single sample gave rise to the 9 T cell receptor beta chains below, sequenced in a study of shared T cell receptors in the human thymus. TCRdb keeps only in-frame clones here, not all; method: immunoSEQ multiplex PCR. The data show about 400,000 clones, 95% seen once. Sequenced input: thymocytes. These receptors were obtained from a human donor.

CDR3 sequence (DNA): TGTGCCAGCAGCTTAGTCGGGGAGAATTCCTACGAGCAGTACTTC. Its protein product is CASSLVGENSYEQYF. The chain employs TRBV13 and TRBJ2-7; TRBD2 might be the D (5 bases). Germline lookup yields CDR1 PRHDT and CDR2 FYEKMQ (reference sequence). V lost 1 base and J 1 base, leaving 11 bases between the germline ends. CDR3 size: 15 residues.

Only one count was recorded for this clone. DNA of the CDR3: TGTGCCAGCAGCTTGGCCCGGACAGATGAAGCTTTCTTT. It is translated as CASSLARTDEAFF. This chain connects TRBV5-4 to TRBJ1-1; a possible D gene is TRBD1 (6 bases). The CDR3 runs to 13 residues. Germline lookup yields CDR1 SGHNT and CDR2 YYREEE (reference sequence). V was cut by 0 bases and J by 7 bases, with 10 bases left in between.

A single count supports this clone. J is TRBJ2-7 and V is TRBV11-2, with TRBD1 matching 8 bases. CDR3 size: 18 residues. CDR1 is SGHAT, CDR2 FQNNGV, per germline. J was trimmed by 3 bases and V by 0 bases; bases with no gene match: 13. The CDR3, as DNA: TGTGCCAGCAGCTTAGATCCCCTCAGACAGGGGTTATGCTACGAGCAGTACTTC. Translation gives CASSLDPLRQGLCYEQYF.

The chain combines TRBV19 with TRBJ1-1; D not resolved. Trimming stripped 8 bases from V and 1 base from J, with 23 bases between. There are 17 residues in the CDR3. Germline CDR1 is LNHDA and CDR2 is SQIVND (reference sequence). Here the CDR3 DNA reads TGTGCCAGTGCCAAACTGGACTTGGGAGACGGGAACACTGAAGCTTTCTTT. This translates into CASAKLDLGDGNTEAFF.

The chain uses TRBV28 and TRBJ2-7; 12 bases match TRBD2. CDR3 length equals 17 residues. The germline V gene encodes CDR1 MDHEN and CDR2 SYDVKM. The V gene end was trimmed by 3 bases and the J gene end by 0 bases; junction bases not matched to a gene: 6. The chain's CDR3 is CASSLWTSGTPSYEQYF. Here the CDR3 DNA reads TGTGCCAGCAGTTTGTGGACTAGCGGGACCCCCTCCTACGAGCAGTACTTC.

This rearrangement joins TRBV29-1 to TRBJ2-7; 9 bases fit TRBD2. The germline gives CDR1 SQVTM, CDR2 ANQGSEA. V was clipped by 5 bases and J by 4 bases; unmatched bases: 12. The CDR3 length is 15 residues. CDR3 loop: CSVPIRREGLYEQYF. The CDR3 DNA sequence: TGCAGCGTTCCCATAAGGCGGGAGGGCCTGTACGAGCAGTACTTC.

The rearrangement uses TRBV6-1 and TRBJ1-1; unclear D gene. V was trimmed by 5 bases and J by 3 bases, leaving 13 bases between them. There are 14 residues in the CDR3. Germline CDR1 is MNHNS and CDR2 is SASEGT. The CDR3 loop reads CASSMQELHTEAFF. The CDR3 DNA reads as TGTGCCAGCAGTATGCAGGAGCTTCACACTGAAGCTTTCTTT.

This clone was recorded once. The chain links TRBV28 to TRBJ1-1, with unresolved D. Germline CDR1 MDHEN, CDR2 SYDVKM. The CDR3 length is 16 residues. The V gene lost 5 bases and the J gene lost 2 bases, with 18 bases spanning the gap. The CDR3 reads CASSPMTGSLNTEAFF. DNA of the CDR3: TGTGCCAGCAGTCCCATGACGGGGTCCTTAAACACTGAAGCTTTCTTT.

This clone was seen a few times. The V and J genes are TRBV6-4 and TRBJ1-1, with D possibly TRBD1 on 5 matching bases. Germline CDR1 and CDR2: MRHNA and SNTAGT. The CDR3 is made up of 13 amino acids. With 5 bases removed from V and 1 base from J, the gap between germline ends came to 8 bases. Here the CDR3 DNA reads TGTGCCAGCAGTCCGACAGAGAACACTGAAGCTTTCTTT. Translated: CASSPTENTEAFF.